This T cell receptor beta chain was found in a study of blood T cell repertoires in COVID-19. In the study overall: The United States, Italy and Spain were the sources of the acute and convalescent COVID-19 samples.

Cohort assignment relied on participant-reported clinical history. Per the original methods: Reference gene primers were amplified, and this amplification served to estimate nucleated cell counts. Sequencing was performed with immunoSEQ multiplex PCR; in TCRdb, only in-frame clones are kept and a portion is missing. The V and J calls and clone size were taken over from that table, and D and trimming were inferred from the DNA. The sample lists a few hundred thousand clones, roughly 86% occurring once. Germline assignment: CDR1 GTSNPN and CDR2 SVGIG (reference sequence). The CDR3 runs to 14 residues. V shed 4 bases and J 5 bases; nucleotides not matched to a gene: 8.

Sequenced input: PBMCs or T cells enriched from blood (not recorded which). The V call is TRBV30, the J call TRBJ2-5, with 9 bases fitting TRBD1. This TCR derives from a man aged 25 to 40 who had recovered from COVID-19. The CDR3 reads CAWIPTGGLETQYF. The CDR3 DNA sequence: TGTGCCTGGATCCCCACAGGGGGCTTGGAGACCCAGTACTTC.